The 18 T cell receptor beta chains listed next were all sequenced from one sample in a study of T cells in tuberculosis. Here immunoSEQ multiplex PCR was the method, and the copy in TCRdb shows in-frame clones only, minus some. Of 20,000 to 25,000 clones in the sample, around 97% were seen once. Sample: PBMCs. Receptors were obtained from a donor aged 5-35 years with latent tuberculosis or without tuberculosis infection.

The chain is built from TRBV5-1 and TRBJ2-5; 7 bases map to TRBD2. Germline-derived CDR1 and CDR2 are SGHRS and YFSETQ. The CDR3 is 15 residues long. V shed 1 base, J shed 0 bases, and the junction held 3 bases outside the gene matches. The CDR3 region has the DNA TGCGCCAGCAGCTTGCCAGCGGGGAACCAAGAGACCCAGTACTTC. Translation gives CASSLPAGNQETQYF.

The chain recombines TRBV19 with TRBJ2-7, with a possible D match to TRBD1 (5 bases). Trimming stripped 0 bases from V and 6 bases from J, with 15 bases between. The CDR3 consists of 15 residues. Germline CDR1 reads LNHDA; CDR2 reads SQIVND (reference sequence). CDR3 region: CASSIELTVSIEQYF. CDR3 nucleotide sequence: TGTGCCAGTAGTATAGAGTTGACAGTATCGATCGAGCAGTACTTC.

As concerns this clone: The junction differs from germline at one of its ends, possibly a read error. This sequence joins TRBV5-8 and TRBJ1-4; weak D call: TRBD1 (5 bases). Germline lookup yields CDR1 SGHTS and CDR2 YDEGEE. The CDR3 is 14 amino acids. CDR3 nucleotide sequence: TGTGCCAGCATCGACAGTACCTGGGGTGAAAGACTGTTTTTT. Its translation is CASIDSTWGERLFF.

The chain joins TRBV9 to TRBJ2-3; 7 bases are a match to TRBD2. In germline, CDR1 is SGDLS, CDR2 YYNGEE. CDR3 length equals 17 residues. After removal of 4 bases from V and 0 bases from J, the junction contained 11 bases not matched to a gene. CDR3 in amino acids: CASSRISSGASTDTQYF. In DNA, the CDR3 is TGTGCCAGCAGCCGGATCTCTAGCGGAGCTAGCACAGATACGCAGTATTTT.

This clone was seen a single time. This rearrangement joins TRBV7-9 to TRBJ1-5; D perhaps matches TRBD1 (5 bases). CDR1 is SEHNR and CDR2 is FQNEAQ in the germline V gene (reference sequence). This CDR3 is 14 amino acids long. Between the trimmed V and J ends, which lost 5 bases and 6 bases, there was a span of 14 bases. The CDR3 loop reads CASSPGREGQPQHF. CDR3 nucleotide sequence: TGTGCCAGCAGCCCGGGCAGGGAGGGTCAGCCCCAGCATTTT.

The rearrangement joins TRBV15 to TRBJ1-1; possible D gene TRBD1, 5 bases. The V end lost 0 bases, the J end lost 5 bases, and 22 bases lay between the germline ends. Germline V gene sequence: CDR1 LNHNV, CDR2 YYDKDF (reference sequence). The CDR3 consists of 18 residues. The CDR3, as DNA: TGTGCCACCAGCAGAGATTGGTCGGGGAGGGGAGCCGGGACTGAAGCTTTCTTT. Translated, it gives CATSRDWSGRGAGTEAFF.

This rearrangement joins TRBV6-6 to TRBJ2-4; D might be TRBD2 (5 bases). V was clipped by 0 bases and J by 1 base, with 7 bases between them. Germline assignment: CDR1 MNHNY and CDR2 SVGAGI (reference sequence). CDR3 length: 15 amino acids. The CDR3 loop is CASSYSGEAKNIQYF. The CDR3 DNA is TGTGCCAGCAGTTACTCGGGAGAGGCCAAAAACATTCAGTACTTC.

The V call is TRBV7-9, the J call TRBJ2-7; 9 nucleotides match TRBD1. Germline V lookup: CDR1 SEHNR, CDR2 FQNEAQ (reference sequence). The CDR3 has 14 residues. Trimming cost V 3 bases and J 5 bases; bases outside gene matches: 5. CDR3 sequence: CASSLGQGSDEQYF. The CDR3 nucleotides read TGTGCCAGCAGCTTGGGACAGGGTAGCGACGAGCAGTACTTC.

This clone appeared once. The rearrangement uses TRBV2 and TRBJ1-1; D remains unclear. V was pared by 7 bases and J by 5 bases, with 11 bases between. Germline V CDR1 and CDR2: SNHLY, FYNNEI. The CDR3 length is 12 residues. CDR3 nucleotides: TGTGCCAGCAAGGTTGGCGGGACTGAAGCTTTCTTT. It codes for CASKVGGTEAFF.

This CDR3 reads CAGDSGSTGNEQFF. Here the CDR3 DNA reads TGTGCCGGAGATAGCGGGAGCACCGGCAATGAGCAGTTCTTC. The chain joins TRBV2 to TRBJ2-1; 9 bases are a match to TRBD2. Germline lookup yields CDR1 SNHLY and CDR2 FYNNEI. The CDR3 contains 14 residues. V was pared by 11 bases and J by 6 bases, with 11 bases of the junction left unmatched.

The chain couples TRBV10-2 to TRBJ1-1; tentatively, D is TRBD1 (6 bases). This CDR3 region has 15 residues. Germline CDR1 WSHSY, CDR2 SAAADI. With 3 bases removed from V and 1 base from J, the gap between germline ends came to 12 bases. CDR3 loop: CASSDAGAWNTEAFF. CDR3 in DNA: TGCGCCAGCAGTGACGCGGGGGCTTGGAACACTGAAGCTTTCTTT.

The rearrangement links TRBV11-3 to TRBJ1-4; 7 bases are shared with TRBD1. This CDR3 has 14 amino acids. CDR1 and CDR2 from the germline V gene are SGHNT and YENEEA. The V gene end was trimmed by 6 bases and the J gene end by 3 bases; junction bases not matched to a gene: 4. CDR3: CASRGQAANEKLFF. The DNA of the CDR3 is TGTGCCAGCAGAGGACAGGCCGCTAATGAAAAACTGTTTTTT.

The rearrangement links TRBV7-2 to TRBJ1-5, with TRBD1 as a possible D gene (5 bases). This CDR3 contains 15 residues. Germline V gene lookup returns CDR1 SGHTA and CDR2 FQGNSA. V was cut by 0 bases and J by 4 bases, with 10 bases left in between. The CDR3 DNA is TGTGCCAGCAGCTTAGCGGCGGGGGATAATCAGCCCCAGCATTTT. Translating gives CASSLAAGDNQPQHF.

The V call is TRBV10-3, the J call TRBJ2-7; D is possibly TRBD2 (5 bases). Germline V CDR1 and CDR2: ENHRY, SYGVKD. V lost 7 bases and J lost 2, with 9 bases in between. The CDR3 runs to 12 residues. The DNA of the CDR3 is TGTGCCATCAAGGCGGGCGCCTACGAGCAGTACTTC. This gives the protein CAIKAGAYEQYF.

This sequence joins TRBV9 and TRBJ1-1; TRBD1 agrees at 10 bases. The V and J ends lost 5 bases and 4 bases, in that order; junction bases with no gene match: 11. Germline V gene data show CDR1 as SGDLS and CDR2 as YYNGEE. This CDR3 has 16 amino acids. DNA for the CDR3: TGTGCCAGCAGGGCCGGGACAGGGGAAGGGATCACTGAAGCTTTCTTT. It codes for CASRAGTGEGITEAFF. Filled out from reference TRBV9 and TRBJ1-1, the complete variable domain reads DSGVTQTPKHLITATGQRVTLRCSPRSGDLSVYWYQQSLDQGLQFLIQYYNGEERAKGNILERFSAQQFPDLHSELNLSSLELGDSALYFCASRAGTGEGITEAFFGQGTRLTVV.

The J gene is TRBJ1-1, the V gene TRBV7-2; D possibly corresponds to TRBD1 (5 bases). Trimming pared 1 base from V and 3 bases from J, leaving 9 bases between. The CDR3 contains 14 residues. CDR1 and CDR2 from the germline V gene are SGHTA and FQGNSA. The CDR3 reads CASSLVRGDTEAFF. The DNA of the CDR3 is TGTGCCAGCAGCTTAGTACGGGGGGACACTGAAGCTTTCTTT.

The chain recombines TRBV11-2 with TRBJ1-1, with 7 bases matching TRBD1. Germline-derived CDR1 and CDR2 are SGHAT and FQNNGV. V was pared by 5 bases and J by 6 bases, with 12 bases of the junction left unmatched. The CDR3 consists of 15 residues. Here the CDR3 reads CASSVLQGLGPEAFF. CDR3 nucleotides: TGTGCCAGCAGCGTCCTACAGGGGTTAGGGCCTGAAGCTTTCTTT.

This clone was seen just once. The genes are TRBV11-3 and TRBJ2-5, with 7 bases that match TRBD2. This CDR3 region has 17 residues. Germline CDR1 SGHNT, CDR2 YENEEA. The J segment lost 1 base and the V segment lost 0 bases, leaving 8 bases of the junction unmatched. The DNA for the CDR3 is TGTGCCAGCAGCTTAGATATCCTACCTAGCGGCCAAGAGACCCAGTACTTC. Translating gives CASSLDILPSGQETQYF.